The 24 T cell receptor beta chains presented below share a single source sample, sequenced in a study of blood T cell repertoires in COVID-19. The table came from immunoSEQ multiplex PCR; TCRdb's copy has only in-frame clones and leaves some out. This table has more than 300,000 clones, roughly nine tenths appearing once. The sample consisted of PBMCs or T cells enriched from blood (not recorded which). The receptors were gathered from a woman aged 30 to 39 who had been exposed to COVID-19.

The V call is TRBV5-4, the J call TRBJ1-2, with D maybe TRBD1 (6 bases). Germline CDR1 reads SGHNT; CDR2 reads YYREEE (reference sequence). The germline V and J ends were trimmed by 2 bases and 5 bases, with 13 bases remaining between them. This CDR3 is 14 amino acids long. The chain's CDR3 is CASSFGRGRYGYTF. The CDR3 region has the DNA TGTGCCAGCAGCTTCGGCAGGGGTCGATATGGCTACACCTTC.

The chain couples TRBV2 to TRBJ2-1, with D tentatively TRBD2 (6 bases). The germline CDR1 and CDR2 sequences are SNHLY and FYNNEI. V lost 11 bases, J lost 7 bases, and 21 bases lay in between. The CDR3 has 14 residues. CDR3 nucleotides: TGTGCCGGTCGACCGGGACTGAGCACGAATGAGCAGTTCTTC. Encoded protein: CAGRPGLSTNEQFF.

The chain has TRBV4-3 and TRBJ1-6, with 10 bases matching TRBD1. This CDR3 has 15 amino acids. V was clipped by 5 bases and J by 8 bases; unmatched bases: 6. CDR1 LGHNA and CDR2 YSLEER come from the germline V gene. The CDR3, as DNA: TGCGCCAGCAGCTTATCCGGGACAGGGGATTCACCCCTCCACTTT. Its protein product is CASSLSGTGDSPLHF.

The rearrangement uses TRBV7-3 and TRBJ2-3, with 14 bases that match TRBD2. This CDR3 is built from 17 residues. CDR1 is SGHTA, CDR2 FQGTGA, per germline. The V segment lost 5 bases and the J segment 5 bases; nucleotides outside the gene matches: 9. The CDR3 sequence is CASSPQGLAGVKDTQYF. For the CDR3, the DNA is TGTGCCAGCAGCCCACAGGGACTAGCGGGGGTGAAAGATACGCAGTATTTT.

The chain is built from TRBV11-2 and TRBJ1-5, with D perhaps matching TRBD1 (6 bases). Germline V gene sequence: CDR1 SGHAT, CDR2 FQNNGV. The CDR3 extends over 18 amino acids. V was shortened by 0 bases and J by 0 bases, with 15 bases between the two germline ends. CDR3 bases: TGTGCCAGCAGCTTAGAGGACAGCTCCATTTATAGCAATCAGCCCCAGCATTTT. This translates into CASSLEDSSIYSNQPQHF.

The rearrangement joins TRBV7-9 to TRBJ2-1, with a tentative D call TRBD2 (6 bases). V gave up 5 bases and J gave up 14 bases, with 25 bases separating them. The CDR3 covers 15 residues. The germline CDR1 and CDR2 sequences are SEHNR and FQNEAQ (reference sequence). CDR3 sequence: CASSPGGPRLLLEFF. The CDR3 bases are TGTGCCAGCAGCCCCGGGGGACCGAGGTTATTACTGGAGTTCTTC.

The rearrangement joins TRBV6-1 to TRBJ2-1, with TRBD2 as a possible D gene (6 bases). CDR3 length equals 13 residues. Germline CDR1 MNHNS, CDR2 SASEGT. V lost 1 base and J 10 bases, leaving 11 bases between the germline ends. The CDR3 DNA is TGTGCCAGCAGTGAAGGACTAGTAAGAGAGCAGTTCTTC. Protein product: CASSEGLVREQFF.

As concerns this clone: The sample carries other DNA sequences with the same CDR3. The chain carries TRBV5-1 and TRBJ2-7, with TRBD1 matching 8 bases. Per germline, CDR1 SGHRS and CDR2 YFSETQ. V shed 4 bases, J shed 2 bases, and the junction held 5 bases outside the gene matches. The CDR3 consists of 14 residues. The CDR3 region is CASSPGQGAYEQYF. CDR3 bases: TGCGCCAGCAGCCCTGGACAGGGTGCCTACGAGCAGTACTTC. The whole variable domain, filled in from reference TRBV5-1 and TRBJ2-7, reads KAGVTQTPRYLIKTRGQQVTLSCSPISGHRSVSWYQQTPGQGLQFLFEYFSETQRNKGNFPGRFSGRQFSNSRSEMNVSTLELGDSALYLCASSPGQGAYEQYFGPGTRLTVT.

The CDR3, as DNA: TGCGCCAGCAGCCCAACCTTAGCGGGGGGGCGGGTAGATACGCAGTATTTT. This sequence encodes CASSPTLAGGRVDTQYF. The genes are TRBV4-1 and TRBJ2-3, with 11 bases lining up with TRBD2. The germline V gene encodes CDR1 MGHRA and CDR2 YSYEKL. The CDR3 length is 17 residues. V shed 4 bases, J shed 5 bases, and the junction held 11 bases outside the gene matches.

This chain joins TRBV5-8 and TRBJ1-5; D uncertain. This CDR3 spans 14 amino acids. Germline lookup yields CDR1 SGHTS and CDR2 YDEGEE. V was trimmed by 4 bases and J by 7 bases, leaving 15 bases between them. The CDR3 bases are TGTGCCAGCAGCCGGGGTATCCAACGGCAGCCCCAGCATTTT. Translating gives CASSRGIQRQPQHF.

V usage is TRBV10-3 and J usage is TRBJ1-5; 7 bases map to TRBD1. V trimming: 4 bases; J trimming: 4 bases; junction bases outside the gene matches: 13. Germline V gene lookup returns CDR1 ENHRY and CDR2 SYGVKD. The CDR3 extends over 17 amino acids. CDR3 coding DNA: TGTGCCATCAGTGGTTCGAAAGGGGGCCCGGCTAATCAGCCCCAGCATTTT. This sequence encodes CAISGSKGGPANQPQHF.

The V gene is TRBV2, the J gene TRBJ1-1; D is ambiguous. The CDR3 is 12 amino acids. The V and J ends lost 6 bases and 1 base respectively, with 6 bases between them. The V gene's germline CDR1 is SNHLY and CDR2 FYNNEI. The CDR3 sequence: CASSPKNTEAFF. CDR3 in DNA: TGTGCCAGCAGCCCAAAGAACACTGAAGCTTTCTTT.

The V gene is TRBV7-6, the J gene TRBJ2-1, with 7 bases fitting TRBD1. The CDR3 length is 16 residues. Germline V lookup: CDR1 SGHVS, CDR2 FNYEAQ. Trimming removed 5 bases from V and 8 bases from J; junction bases left unmatched: 15. As DNA, the CDR3 is TGTGCCAGCAGCCCATCGACAGGGAAACCCCCTCATGAGCAGTTCTTC. Translating it yields CASSPSTGKPPHEQFF. The variable domain in full, completed from reference TRBV7-6 and TRBJ2-1, reads GAGVSQSPRYKVTKRGQDVALRCDPISGHVSLYWYRQALGQGPEFLTYFNYEAQQDKSGLPNDRFSAERPEGSISTLTIQRTEQRDSAMYRCASSPSTGKPPHEQFFGPGTRLTVL.

The chain combines TRBV9 with TRBJ1-1; maybe TRBD1 (5 bases). Germline CDR1 is SGDLS and CDR2 is YYNGEE. Trimming shortened V by 0 bases and J by 4 bases, and 13 bases separated the two germline ends. The CDR3 sequence is 15 residues long. For the CDR3, the DNA is TGTGCCAGCAGCGTAGAAGGGGCGCGTGTCACTGAAGCTTTCTTT. Its protein is CASSVEGARVTEAFF. The whole variable domain, filled in from reference TRBV9 and TRBJ1-1, reads DSGVTQTPKHLITATGQRVTLRCSPRSGDLSVYWYQQSLDQGLQFLIQYYNGEERAKGNILERFSAQQFPDLHSELNLSSLELGDSALYFCASSVEGARVTEAFFGQGTRLTVV.

The J gene is TRBJ1-6, the V gene TRBV13, with 7 bases that match TRBD1. The CDR3 covers 15 residues. Trimming took 2 bases from V and 6 from J; bases not matched to a gene: 4. Germline values: CDR1 PRHDT, CDR2 FYEKMQ (reference sequence). The CDR3 nucleotides are TGTGCCAGCAGCTTACTCAGGGGGAGTAATTCACCCCTCCACTTT. It translates to CASSLLRGSNSPLHF.

This chain links TRBV20-1 with TRBJ2-7; the D gene is possibly TRBD2 (5 bases). Germline CDR1 and CDR2: DFQATT and SNEGSKA (reference sequence). Deletions cut 5 bases from V and 4 bases from J, with 9 bases between. The CDR3 length is 11 residues. In DNA form, the CDR3 reads TGCAGTGCTCAAGGCGGGTACGAGCAGTACTTC. This codes for CSAQGGYEQYF.

The chain uses TRBV24-1 and TRBJ2-1, with 11 bases identical to TRBD2. Germline trimming cut 1 base from V and 7 bases from J; bases unmatched to any gene: 2. CDR3 size: 15 residues. In germline, CDR1 is KGHDR, CDR2 SFDVKD. The CDR3 bases are TGTGCCACCAGTGATTTTAGCGGGGGGGTGAATGAGCAGTTCTTC. Translation: CATSDFSGGVNEQFF.

The chain employs TRBV30 and TRBJ1-2; possibly TRBD1 for D (5 bases). Trimming removed 0 bases from V and 7 bases from J, with 12 bases in between. Germline CDR1 and CDR2: GTSNPN and SVGIG (reference sequence). The CDR3 covers 13 residues. The DNA for the CDR3 is TGTGCCTGGAGTGTCCTCCAGGGAGGTGGCTACACCTTC. As protein: CAWSVLQGGGYTF.

The rearrangement joins TRBV4-3 to TRBJ1-1; D not resolved. CDR1 and CDR2 from the germline V gene are LGHNA and YSLEER. V was clipped by 1 base and J by 5 bases, with 11 bases between them. This CDR3 is built from 14 residues. Written as DNA, the CDR3 is TGCGCCAGCAGCCAAGGGGAGCGTGGGACTGAAGCTTTCTTT. It is translated as CASSQGERGTEAFF.

The CDR3 bases are TGCGCCAGCAGCCATTCACTTAACACTGAAGCTTTCTTT. Amino acids: CASSHSLNTEAFF. This chain joins TRBV5-1 and TRBJ1-1, with D uncertain. The ends were cut back, 4 bases at V and 2 bases at J, with 9 bases in the middle. Germline CDR1 is SGHRS and CDR2 is YFSETQ. The CDR3 length is 13 residues.

This chain connects TRBV5-6 to TRBJ1-2; tentatively, D is TRBD1 (6 bases). The V gene's germline CDR1 is SGHDT and CDR2 YYEEEE. The CDR3 runs 15 residues. The V end lost 1 base, the J end lost 5 bases, and 15 bases lay between the germline ends. CDR3 DNA: TGTGCCAGCAGCTTGTGGGGGGGCGCTCGTTATGGCTACACCTTC. It yields the protein CASSLWGGARYGYTF.

The V call is TRBV29-1, the J call TRBJ1-1, with D possibly being TRBD1 (6 bases). Trimming took off 3 bases at V and 4 bases at J, with 18 bases between the two ends. CDR1 is SQVTM, CDR2 ANQGSEA, per germline. The CDR3 is 15 amino acids. The CDR3 DNA is TGCAGCGTTGAGCTAAGGGGGGGCCTAGGCACTGAAGCTTTCTTT. It specifies CSVELRGGLGTEAFF.

This clone was picked up one time. The gene calls are TRBV12-5 and TRBJ2-1; 8 positions match TRBD2. Germline V gives CDR1 LGHNT, CDR2 FRNRAP. The CDR3 consists of 15 residues. V was pared by 0 bases and J by 9 bases, with 7 bases of the junction left unmatched. The CDR3 loop is CASGLVRRGDGEQFF. CDR3 DNA: TGTGCTAGTGGTTTGGTGAGGCGGGGGGATGGTGAGCAGTTCTTC.

This clone was detected only once. The J gene is TRBJ2-3, the V gene TRBV7-9; 9 nucleotides match TRBD1. V was clipped by 2 bases and J by 5 bases; unmatched bases: 8. The CDR3 covers 16 residues. The germline CDR1 and CDR2 sequences are SEHNR and FQNEAQ (reference sequence). The CDR3 spells CASSLPGQGVGDTQYF. Here the CDR3 DNA reads TGTGCCAGCAGCTTACCGGGACAGGGAGTGGGAGATACGCAGTATTTT.